These 14 T cell receptor beta chains were sequenced from one sample in a study of graft-versus-host responses after intestinal transplantation. Measured with immunoSEQ multiplex PCR; TCRdb has only the in-frame clones, and not every one. The table has approximately 88,000 clones, about 94% seen once. The antigens for these receptors are not known. This sample comprised unstimulated CD4+ T cells sorted from spleen or lymph node cells, obtained before transplant. The source is a human donor who was the organ donor for an intestinal transplant.

This chain joins TRBV5-6 and TRBJ2-1; perhaps TRBD1 as D (5 bases). CDR3 length: 17 residues. CDR1 is SGHDT, CDR2 YYEEEE, per germline. V was clipped by 3 bases and J by 7 bases, with 23 bases between them. The CDR3: CASSSPTTGTLGNEQFF. CDR3 nucleotides: TGTGCCAGCAGCTCTCCAACAACAGGAACCCTTGGTAATGAGCAGTTCTTC.

The chain combines TRBV9 with TRBJ1-4, with D possibly being TRBD1 (6 bases). CDR3 length: 14 residues. The ends were cut back, 5 bases at V and 8 bases at J, with 16 bases in the middle. Looked up from germline, CDR1 is SGDLS and CDR2 is YYNGEE. Here the CDR3 reads CASSLEQGGEKLFF. In DNA, the CDR3 is TGTGCCAGCAGTTTGGAACAGGGTGGAGAAAAACTGTTTTTT.

In this sample, this clone turned up once. The chain employs TRBV7-8 and TRBJ2-3; possible D gene TRBD2, 5 bases. The germline gives CDR1 SGHVS, CDR2 FQNEAQ. The CDR3 is made up of 16 amino acids. Trimming took off 0 bases at V and 4 bases at J, with 14 bases between the two ends. The CDR3 reads CASSLAQAERADTQYF. The CDR3 DNA is TGTGCCAGCAGCTTAGCTCAGGCGGAGAGGGCAGATACGCAGTATTTT.

The chain uses TRBV27 and TRBJ2-3, with D perhaps being TRBD1 or TRBD2 (5 bases each). V was shortened by 5 bases and J by 1 base, with 13 bases between the two germline ends. The CDR3 covers 15 residues. The germline V gene has CDR1 MNHEY and CDR2 SMNVEV (reference sequence). CDR3 region: CASSPRGAGTDTQYF. DNA for the CDR3: TGTGCCAGCAGTCCCCGGGGCGCCGGCACAGATACGCAGTATTTT.

The chain employs TRBV28 and TRBJ2-4, with TRBD1 matching over 8 bases. V lost 5 bases to trimming and J lost 5 bases; unmatched junction nucleotides: 5. CDR1 MDHEN and CDR2 SYDVKM come from the germline V gene. The CDR3 is 14 amino acids. DNA for the CDR3: TGTGCCAGCAGTCCACGGACAGGGCAAAACATTCAGTACTTC. This translates into CASSPRTGQNIQYF.

This clone was counted a single time. V and J are TRBV6-6 and TRBJ2-1, with a tentative D call TRBD2 (6 bases). This CDR3 has 12 amino acids. Germline V lookup: CDR1 MNHNY, CDR2 SVGAGI (reference sequence). Trimming stripped 9 bases from V and 7 bases from J, with 13 bases between. CDR3 DNA sequence: TGTGCCAGTCGGGGGAGCGTGAATGAGCAGTTCTTC. Translation gives CASRGSVNEQFF.

The V call is TRBV5-1, the J call TRBJ2-3; D may be TRBD2 (7 bases). Germline lookup yields CDR1 SGHRS and CDR2 YFSETQ. There are 15 residues in the CDR3. V lost 4 bases, J lost 2 bases, and 14 bases lay in between. CDR3 protein: CASSLGGANTDTQYF. The CDR3 bases are TGCGCCAGCAGCCTAGGGGGGGCTAACACAGATACGCAGTATTTT.

The V gene is TRBV18, the J gene TRBJ1-5; no firm D call. With 2 bases removed from V and 6 bases from J, the gap between germline ends came to 2 bases. The length of the CDR3 is 11 residues. The germline gives CDR1 KGHSH, CDR2 LQKENI. CDR3 in amino acids: CASSPFQPQHF. In DNA, the CDR3 is TGTGCCAGCTCACCATTTCAGCCCCAGCATTTT.

V gene TRBV28 combines with J gene TRBJ2-1; 10 bases align to TRBD2. The germline V gene has CDR1 MDHEN and CDR2 SYDVKM. The J segment lost 4 bases and the V segment lost 6 bases, leaving 18 bases of the junction unmatched. The CDR3 spans 19 residues. CDR3 nucleotides: TGTGCCAGCAGATTTACCGAAGCAACTAGCGGGAACCATTACAATGAGCAGTTCTTC. Its protein product is CASRFTEATSGNHYNEQFF.

This clone has a handful of counts. The CDR3 DNA reads TGTGCCAGTAGTGTACAAGGTACCATACTGAACACTGAAGCTTTCTTT. Amino acids: CASSVQGTILNTEAFF. The chain has TRBV19 and TRBJ1-1; no firm D call. In germline, CDR1 is LNHDA, CDR2 SQIVND (reference sequence). Trimming shortened V by 5 bases and J by 0 bases, and 16 bases separated the two germline ends. The CDR3 covers 16 residues.

The V gene is TRBV29-1, the J gene TRBJ2-7; the D gene is possibly TRBD1 (6 bases). Germline CDR1 is SQVTM and CDR2 is ANQGSEA. The V gene lost 4 bases and the J gene lost 1 base, with 8 bases spanning the gap. The CDR3 has 12 amino acids. The CDR3 DNA follows: TGCAGCGTTGGAACAGGGTCCTACGAGCAGTACTTC. As protein: CSVGTGSYEQYF.

V and J are TRBV6-6 and TRBJ1-3; D is uncertain. From germline, CDR1 is MNHNY and CDR2 SVGAGI (reference sequence). V lost 2 bases, J lost 2 bases, and 10 bases lay in between. The CDR3 covers 15 residues. CDR3 nucleotide sequence: TGTGCCAGCAGTTACAACCCGCGGACTGGAAACACCATATATTTT. Translated: CASSYNPRTGNTIYF.

CDR3 residues: CASSLVPQGAMAFF. The DNA for the CDR3 is TGTGCCAGCAGCTTAGTCCCACAGGGGGCTATGGCTTTCTTT. The genes are TRBV7-2 and TRBJ1-1; 9 nucleotides match TRBD1. CDR1 and CDR2 (germline): SGHTA, FQGNSA. V lost 1 base to trimming and J lost 11 bases; unmatched junction nucleotides: 8. This CDR3 spans 14 amino acids.

A few counts support this clone. The chain combines TRBV2 with TRBJ1-1, with D possibly being TRBD1 (5 bases). The V and J ends lost 3 bases and 6 bases respectively, with 11 bases between them. Germline V gene sequence: CDR1 SNHLY, CDR2 FYNNEI. This CDR3 contains 13 residues. Here the CDR3 DNA reads TGTGCCAGCAGTGACAGGGTCGGGGCTGAAGCTTTCTTT. It is translated as CASSDRVGAEAFF.